Listed below are T cell receptor beta chains from one sample, sequenced in a study of T cell changes during pregnancy in multiple sclerosis. The data were produced by immunoSEQ multiplex PCR, yet TCRdb's version contains in-frame clones alone and is incomplete. Counted here are about 46,000 clones, 85% to 95% occurring once; the ten biggest clones make up 2.9%. Material: CD8+ T cells from peripheral blood mononuclear cells, obtained in the second trimester of pregnancy. These receptors were obtained from a female donor with multiple sclerosis, enrolled in a pregnancy study. Each CDR3 is given with its conserved first and last residue. The D gene is left open where the match is weak. Not every row has a clone size; where given, it reads once, few, many or a size class.

d_gene: -
abundance: -
len: 15
j_gene: TRBJ1-6
v_gene: TRBV6-5
CDR3aa: CASSYSDSANSPLHF
CDR3nt: TGTGCCAGCAGTTACTCGGACTCAGCGAATTCACCCCTCCACTTT

d_gene: -
abundance: -
len: 17
j_gene: TRBJ2-7
v_gene: TRBV5-1
CDR3aa: CASSLARASLGFNEQYF
CDR3nt: TGCGCCAGCAGCTTGGCGAGGGCCTCCCTAGGGTTTAACGAGCAGTACTTC

d_gene: -
abundance: -
len: 14
j_gene: TRBJ2-3
v_gene: TRBV11-1
CDR3aa: CASSFLGDTDTQYF
CDR3nt: TGTGCCAGCAGCTTTCTAGGGGACACAGATACGCAGTATTTT

d_gene: -
abundance: -
len: 16
j_gene: TRBJ2-1
v_gene: TRBV5-6
CDR3aa: CASSLMRVPKNNEQFF
CDR3nt: TGTGCCAGCAGCTTGATGAGGGTACCTAAGAACAATGAGCAGTTCTTC

d_gene: -
abundance: -
len: 15
j_gene: TRBJ1-1
v_gene: TRBV9
CDR3aa: CASSVEDSLNTEAFF
CDR3nt: TGTGCCAGCAGCGTAGAGGACAGCTTGAACACTGAAGCTTTCTTT

d_gene: -
abundance: -
len: 15
j_gene: TRBJ2-5
v_gene: TRBV29-1
CDR3aa: CSVLLAGGDGETQYF
CDR3nt: TGCAGCGTTCTCTTGGCGGGCGGCGACGGGGAGACCCAGTACTTC

d_gene: -
abundance: -
len: 14
j_gene: TRBJ1-2
v_gene: TRBV9
CDR3aa: CASSVGGSPPGYTF
CDR3nt: TGTGCCAGCAGCGTAGGAGGGTCCCCCCCTGGCTACACCTTC

d_gene: -
abundance: -
len: 16
j_gene: TRBJ2-2
v_gene: TRBV7-9
CDR3aa: CASSSFARSGTGELFF
CDR3nt: TGTGCCAGCAGCTCGTTCGCTCGGAGTGGCACCGGGGAGCTGTTTTTT

d_gene: -
abundance: -
len: 15
j_gene: TRBJ1-1
v_gene: TRBV4-3
CDR3aa: CASSTQLGSHTEAFF
CDR3nt: TGCGCCAGCAGCACACAACTGGGGAGTCACACTGAAGCTTTCTTT

d_gene: -
abundance: -
len: 15
j_gene: TRBJ1-3
v_gene: TRBV5-5
CDR3aa: CASSLSSGTGNTIYF
CDR3nt: TGTGCCAGCAGCCTCTCTTCCGGTACTGGAAACACCATATATTTT

d_gene: TRBD1
abundance: -
len: 12
j_gene: TRBJ1-5
v_gene: TRBV5-6
CDR3aa: CASSSGGRPQHF
CDR3nt: TGTGCCAGCAGCTCAGGGGGGAGGCCCCAGCATTTT

d_gene: -
abundance: -
len: 15
j_gene: TRBJ1-1
v_gene: TRBV11-2
CDR3aa: CASSTDSYMNTEAFF
CDR3nt: TGTGCCAGCAGCACGGACAGCTACATGAACACTGAAGCTTTCTTT

d_gene: -
abundance: few
len: 12
j_gene: TRBJ2-7
v_gene: TRBV7-9
CDR3aa: CASSSSMVRQYF
CDR3nt: TGTGCCAGCAGCTCCTCTATGGTACGGCAGTACTTC

d_gene: -
abundance: -
len: 12
j_gene: TRBJ1-1
v_gene: TRBV29-1
CDR3aa: CSVGVSGTEAFF
CDR3nt: TGCAGCGTTGGGGTGTCGGGGACTGAAGCTTTCTTT

d_gene: TRBD2
abundance: -
len: 15
j_gene: TRBJ2-7
v_gene: TRBV9
CDR3aa: CASSAGGAGPYEQYF
CDR3nt: TGTGCCAGCAGCGCCGGGGGGGCAGGGCCCTACGAGCAGTACTTC

d_gene: TRBD1
abundance: once
len: 13
j_gene: TRBJ1-1
v_gene: TRBV19
CDR3aa: CASSTGGSTEAFF
CDR3nt: TGTGCCAGTAGTACAGGGGGGAGCACTGAAGCTTTCTTT

d_gene: TRBD1
abundance: -
len: 19
j_gene: TRBJ2-6
v_gene: TRBV5-5
CDR3aa: CASSERTGTGGSGANVLTF
CDR3nt: TGTGCCAGCAGCGAACGGACCGGGACAGGCGGGTCTGGGGCCAACGTCCTGACTTTC

d_gene: -
abundance: -
len: 14
j_gene: TRBJ1-2
v_gene: TRBV9
CDR3aa: CASSVGTGNYGYTF
CDR3nt: TGTGCCAGCAGCGTAGGTACGGGTAACTATGGCTACACCTTC

d_gene: TRBD1
abundance: once
len: 15
j_gene: TRBJ1-1
v_gene: TRBV7-9
CDR3aa: CASSLGQGVWTEAFF
CDR3nt: TGTGCCAGCAGCTTAGGTCAGGGGGTGTGGACTGAAGCTTTCTTT

d_gene: -
abundance: -
len: 16
j_gene: TRBJ1-4
v_gene: TRBV4-1
CDR3aa: CASSQDFTGPNEKLFF
CDR3nt: TGCGCCAGCAGCCAAGATTTTACAGGCCCTAATGAAAAACTGTTTTTT

d_gene: -
abundance: -
len: 16
j_gene: TRBJ1-3
v_gene: TRBV4-3
CDR3aa: CASSQESGRVGNTIYF
CDR3nt: TGCGCCAGCAGCCAAGAAAGTGGCAGGGTAGGAAACACCATATATTTT

d_gene: TRBD1
abundance: -
len: 16
j_gene: TRBJ1-1
v_gene: TRBV4-1
CDR3aa: CASSPRTGALNTEAFF
CDR3nt: TGCGCCAGCAGCCCTAGGACAGGGGCCCTTAACACTGAAGCTTTCTTT

d_gene: -
abundance: -
len: 15
j_gene: TRBJ1-2
v_gene: TRBV27
CDR3aa: CASSPLGGSTYGYTF
CDR3nt: TGTGCCAGCAGCCCTCTTGGAGGGTCAACATATGGCTACACCTTC

d_gene: -
abundance: -
len: 12
j_gene: TRBJ1-2
v_gene: TRBV29-1
CDR3aa: CSAPTVTYGYTF
CDR3nt: TGCAGCGCCCCAACAGTAACCTATGGCTACACCTTC

d_gene: TRBD2
abundance: -
len: 16
j_gene: TRBJ2-1
v_gene: TRBV7-3
CDR3aa: CASSLWGTSGDNEQFF
CDR3nt: TGTGCCAGCAGCTTATGGGGGACTAGCGGTGACAATGAGCAGTTCTTC

d_gene: TRBD2
abundance: -
len: 16
j_gene: TRBJ2-5
v_gene: TRBV27
CDR3aa: CASSFIAGGSQETQYF
CDR3nt: TGTGCCAGCAGTTTCATAGCGGGGGGGTCCCAAGAGACCCAGTACTTC

d_gene: -
abundance: -
len: 13
j_gene: TRBJ2-7
v_gene: TRBV4-1
CDR3aa: CASSQPDSYEQYF
CDR3nt: TGCGCCAGCAGCCAACCAGACAGCTACGAGCAGTACTTC

d_gene: -
abundance: -
len: 13
j_gene: TRBJ1-1
v_gene: TRBV7-6
CDR3aa: CASSLTGYTEAFF
CDR3nt: TGTGCCAGCAGTTTAACAGGGTACACTGAAGCTTTCTTT

d_gene: TRBD2
abundance: -
len: 13
j_gene: TRBJ2-1
v_gene: TRBV11-3
CDR3aa: CASSLRGGVRQFF
CDR3nt: TGTGCCAGCAGCTTACGTGGGGGGGTACGGCAGTTCTTC

d_gene: -
abundance: -
len: 14
j_gene: TRBJ1-1
v_gene: TRBV19
CDR3aa: CASSYPGHRTEAFF
CDR3nt: TGTGCCAGTAGTTACCCGGGACACCGCACTGAAGCTTTCTTT

d_gene: TRBD2
abundance: -
len: 15
j_gene: TRBJ2-3
v_gene: TRBV7-2
CDR3aa: CASSPLAGGLDTQYF
CDR3nt: TGTGCCAGCAGCCCTCTAGCGGGGGGCTTAGATACGCAGTATTTT

d_gene: -
abundance: -
len: 16
j_gene: TRBJ1-2
v_gene: TRBV4-3
CDR3aa: CASSQAVQGGGNGYTF
CDR3nt: TGCGCCAGCAGCCAAGCGGTGCAGGGCGGGGGAAATGGCTACACCTTC

d_gene: TRBD1
abundance: -
len: 15
j_gene: TRBJ1-1
v_gene: TRBV9
CDR3aa: CASSAPTGGGTEAFF
CDR3nt: TGTGCCAGCAGCGCCCCGACAGGGGGAGGCACTGAAGCTTTCTTT

d_gene: -
abundance: once
len: 14
j_gene: TRBJ1-1
v_gene: TRBV2
CDR3aa: CASSEDSGPTEAFF
CDR3nt: TGTGCCAGCAGTGAAGACTCAGGCCCCACTGAAGCTTTCTTT

d_gene: -
abundance: -
len: 11
j_gene: TRBJ2-1
v_gene: TRBV7-8
CDR3aa: CASSHYNEQFF
CDR3nt: TGTGCCAGCAGCCACTACAATGAGCAGTTCTTC

d_gene: -
abundance: -
len: 16
j_gene: TRBJ2-4
v_gene: TRBV5-1
CDR3aa: CASSLDPGFPKNIQYF
CDR3nt: TGCGCCAGCAGCTTAGACCCAGGGTTTCCCAAAAACATTCAGTACTTC

d_gene: -
abundance: -
len: 15
j_gene: TRBJ2-3
v_gene: TRBV5-6
CDR3aa: CASSWGRVGGDTQYF
CDR3nt: TGTGCCAGCAGCTGGGGCCGGGTTGGGGGGGATACGCAGTATTTT

d_gene: -
abundance: once
len: 17
j_gene: TRBJ2-2
v_gene: TRBV7-3
CDR3aa: CASSHAGGTGASGELFF
CDR3nt: TGTGCCAGCAGCCACGCGGGGGGGACAGGGGCGTCCGGGGAGCTGTTTTTT

d_gene: -
abundance: once
len: 13
j_gene: TRBJ1-2
v_gene: TRBV6-5
CDR3aa: CASSYKGHYGYTF
CDR3nt: TGTGCCAGCAGTTACAAGGGGCACTATGGCTACACCTTC

d_gene: -
abundance: -
len: 15
j_gene: TRBJ2-1
v_gene: TRBV7-3
CDR3aa: CASSLGGSAYNEQFF
CDR3nt: TGTGCCAGCAGCTTAGGAGGAAGCGCCTACAATGAGCAGTTCTTC

d_gene: -
abundance: -
len: 17
j_gene: TRBJ1-6
v_gene: TRBV5-6
CDR3aa: CASSPGGASSYNSPLHF
CDR3nt: TGTGCCAGCAGCCCGGGGGGGGCGAGCTCCTATAATTCACCCCTCCACTTT

d_gene: -
abundance: -
len: 14
j_gene: TRBJ2-7
v_gene: TRBV27
CDR3aa: CASSFLASTYEQYF
CDR3nt: TGTGCCAGCAGTTTCCTAGCGTCCACCTACGAGCAGTACTTC

d_gene: -
abundance: -
len: 15
j_gene: TRBJ1-1
v_gene: TRBV14
CDR3aa: CASSQPQISNTEAFF
CDR3nt: TGTGCCAGCAGCCAACCGCAGATCTCGAACACTGAAGCTTTCTTT

d_gene: TRBD2
abundance: -
len: 15
j_gene: TRBJ2-3
v_gene: TRBV4-3
CDR3aa: CASREGLTLTDTQYF
CDR3nt: TGCGCCAGCCGGGAGGGACTAACGTTAACAGATACGCAGTATTTT

d_gene: -
abundance: -
len: 17
j_gene: TRBJ2-2
v_gene: TRBV7-2
CDR3aa: CASSLVLRQGRTGELFF
CDR3nt: TGTGCCAGCAGCTTAGTACTTCGGCAGGGTAGGACCGGGGAGCTGTTTTTT

d_gene: -
abundance: -
len: 14
j_gene: TRBJ1-6
v_gene: TRBV4-2
CDR3aa: CASSQGLGDSPLHF
CDR3nt: TGTGCCAGCAGCCAAGGTCTAGGGGATTCACCCCTCCACTTT

d_gene: -
abundance: -
len: 14
j_gene: TRBJ2-3
v_gene: TRBV5-8
CDR3aa: CASSFQSRADTQYF
CDR3nt: TGTGCCAGCAGCTTTCAAAGCAGGGCCGATACGCAGTATTTT

d_gene: TRBD2
abundance: -
len: 16
j_gene: TRBJ2-3
v_gene: TRBV5-4
CDR3aa: CASSLAAGGPDNTQYF
CDR3nt: TGTGCCAGCAGCTTGGCTGCGGGGGGGCCCGACAATACGCAGTATTTT